The clone carrying this T cell receptor (beta chain) has more than one count but fewer than ten. CDR3 length: 13 residues. Germline V gene lookup returns CDR1 SGHRS and CDR2 YFSETQ. The ends were cut back, 5 bases at V and 1 base at J, with 7 bases in the middle. TCRdb reprocessed the 5' RACE reads with MiXCR, giving one entry per CDR3 protein. This sample has 400,000 to 550,000 distinct CDR3 sequences, with approximately 22% found just once. This sample was taken from a study of identical twins. The same data also went into a second study, on T cells expressing NK-cell markers. That study reports: Seropositivity for HCMV was found in seven of the eight sequenced donors, with one seronegative. A few donors' CD3+CD56-NKG2C+ cells were dominated by the same clonotypes.

The receptor's source is a woman younger than 35 in good health. This chain links TRBV5-1 with TRBJ2-1; the D is unclear. Sequencing was done on a sample of CD4+ T cells sorted from blood. CDR3 amino acids: CASSTGSYNEQFF. The DNA of the CDR3 is TGCGCCAGCAGTACCGGGTCCTACAATGAGCAGTTCTTC. The complete variable domain, with remaining parts taken from reference TRBV5-1 and TRBJ2-1, reads KAGVTQTPRYLIKTRGQQVTLSCSPISGHRSVSWYQQTPGQGLQFLFEYFSETQRNKGNFPGRFSGRQFSNSRSEMNVSTLELGDSALYLCASSTGSYNEQFFGPGTRLTVL.